A single T cell receptor (beta chain) is shown here with its context. These data come from a study of blood T cell repertoires in COVID-19. In the study overall: Acute and convalescent COVID-19 samples came from the United States, Italy and Spain.

The junction had 11 bases not matched to a gene; V was cut back by 2 bases and J by 5 bases. CDR1 is MNHGY and CDR2 is SAAAGT in the germline V gene. The CDR3 contains 16 residues. The table came from immunoSEQ multiplex PCR; TCRdb's copy has only in-frame clones and leaves some out. The sample records some 150,000 clones, about 80% being singletons. The V gene is TRBV6-8, the J gene TRBJ1-2; TRBD1 matches 7 bases. This TCR derives from a human donor in a cohort sampled during active COVID-19. Sequenced material: peripheral blood. The CDR3 reads CASSYPTGPDLYGYTF. CDR3 coding DNA: TGTGCCAGCAGTTACCCGACAGGGCCGGATTTATATGGCTACACCTTC.